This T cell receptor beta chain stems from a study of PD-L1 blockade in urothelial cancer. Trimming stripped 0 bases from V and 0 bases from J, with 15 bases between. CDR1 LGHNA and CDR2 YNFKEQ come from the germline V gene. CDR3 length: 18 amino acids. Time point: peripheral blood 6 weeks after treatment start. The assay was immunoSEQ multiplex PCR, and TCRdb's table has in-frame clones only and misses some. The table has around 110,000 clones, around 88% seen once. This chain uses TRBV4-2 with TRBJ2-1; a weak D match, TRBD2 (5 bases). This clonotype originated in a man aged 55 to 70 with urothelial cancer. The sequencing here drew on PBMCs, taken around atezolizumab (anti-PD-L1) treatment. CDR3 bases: TGTGCCAGCAGCCAAGAAACCTTTGGAGGAGACTCCTACAATGAGCAGTTCTTC. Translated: CASSQETFGGDSYNEQFF.